The 9 T cell receptor beta chains given below trace back to one sample, sequenced in a study of post-analysis software for immune sequencing data. Unique molecular identifiers had been added to the TCR beta cDNA libraries. TCRdb ran MiXCR on the PCR reads and lists one entry per CDR3 protein. The sample has around 700,000 distinct CDR3 sequences, 59% seen once; the top ten hold approximately 10%. Overall study results and limits: When patients were compared with controls, a handful of TRBV segments were more frequent, TRBV5-6, TRBV5-1 and TRBV20-1 among them.

Their antigen targets remain unknown. Sequencing was done on a sample of blood. The receptors derive from a girl aged 2 to 10 with multiple sclerosis.

The rearrangement uses TRBV5-1 and TRBJ1-6; D is uncertain. The CDR3 covers 13 residues. The V gene lost 4 bases and the J gene lost 10 bases, with 12 bases spanning the gap. Germline V gives CDR1 SGHRS, CDR2 YFSETQ. The CDR3 sequence is CASSGDEGSPLHF. Here the CDR3 DNA reads TGCGCCAGCAGCGGTGACGAGGGATCACCCCTCCACTTT.

The V gene is TRBV9, the J gene TRBJ2-1; either TRBD1 or TRBD2 may fit D (6 bases each). The V end lost 0 bases, the J end lost 7 bases, and 14 bases lay between the germline ends. The CDR3 has 15 residues. Germline V gene sequence: CDR1 SGDLS, CDR2 YYNGEE. CDR3 in amino acids: CASSVEGGPGNEQFF. The CDR3 bases are TGTGCCAGCAGCGTAGAAGGGGGGCCTGGGAATGAGCAGTTCTTC.

This clonotype was counted once. The V gene is TRBV4-1, the J gene TRBJ2-5; possibly TRBD1 or TRBD2 for D (6 bases each). Trimming cost V 0 bases and J 2 bases, with 10 bases left between them. Germline assignment: CDR1 MGHRA and CDR2 YSYEKL. This CDR3 is built from 15 residues. For the CDR3, the DNA is TGCGCCAGCAGCCAAGATCCGGGGGCGCAAGAGACCCAGTACTTC. Its protein is CASSQDPGAQETQYF.

This sequence joins TRBV12-3 or TRBV12-4 and TRBJ2-1, with 12 bases aligning to TRBD1. V gave up 6 bases and J gave up 7 bases; unmatched junction bases: 7. The CDR3 is 15 residues long. The CDR3 is CASRPPGQGANEQFF. CDR3 nucleotides: TGTGCCAGCAGACCTCCGGGACAGGGGGCGAATGAGCAGTTCTTC.

This clonotype was counted between two and nine times. The chain couples TRBV10-1 to TRBJ2-3; D ambiguous. Germline lookup yields CDR1 WNHNN and CDR2 SYGVQD (reference sequence). This CDR3 spans 14 amino acids. V was shortened by 4 bases and J by 4 bases, with 12 bases between the two germline ends. The CDR3 loop reads CASSGAGRADTQYF. CDR3 nucleotides: TGCGCCAGCAGTGGCGCAGGTCGGGCAGATACGCAGTATTTT.

The chain combines TRBV29-1 with TRBJ1-2; TRBD1 matches 10 bases. Germline CDR1 is SQVTM and CDR2 is ANQGSEA. The V and J ends lost 6 bases and 4 bases, in that order; junction bases with no gene match: 5. CDR3 length: 13 residues. The CDR3 loop reads CSVGDRGFYGYTF. CDR3 nucleotides: TGCAGCGTCGGGGACAGGGGCTTCTATGGCTACACCTTC.

The rearrangement joins TRBV5-1 to TRBJ1-5; no firm D call. The germline V gene encodes CDR1 SGHRS and CDR2 YFSETQ. V was pared by 1 base and J by 5 bases, with 7 bases between. CDR3 length: 13 amino acids. The CDR3 nucleotides read TGCGCCAGCAGCTTGATGTCGGATCAGCCCCAGCATTTT. Translation gives CASSLMSDQPQHF.

This clonotype was recorded a few times. The CDR3 sequence: CASRTPGGAQETQYF. The CDR3 DNA follows: TGTGCCAGCAGGACGCCCGGGGGGGCCCAAGAGACCCAGTACTTC. The chain has TRBV28 and TRBJ2-5; 8 nucleotides agree with TRBD2. Germline CDR1 is MDHEN and CDR2 is SYDVKM. Trimming removed 6 bases from V and 1 base from J; junction bases left unmatched: 7. This CDR3 is built from 15 residues.

The chain links TRBV27 to TRBJ2-5; 7 bases are a match to TRBD2. V lost 2 bases, J lost 5 bases, and 11 bases stayed unmatched. The CDR3 has 16 residues. CDR1 is MNHEY and CDR2 is SMNVEV in the germline V gene (reference sequence). In DNA, the CDR3 is TGTGCCAGCAGTTTACTGGCGGGAGAGGGTGTGGAGACCCAGTACTTC. Translated, it gives CASSLLAGEGVETQYF.